A selection of T cell receptor beta chains follows, all from one sample in a study of read filtering for tumor transcriptome and immune sequencing. TCRdb analysed the reads with MiXCR anew, one entry per CDR3 protein. The top ten hold about 32% of the sample, which has 42,000 or so distinct CDR3 sequences, 13% seen once. The sequencing input was a population of CD138-negative cells sorted from bone marrow. Source of these receptors: a donor at least 40 years old with multiple myeloma. CDR3s include the opening cysteine and the closing phenylalanine or tryptophan. D genes are given only for firm matches. Some rows have no size entry. The others give once, few or many, or a class for an expanded clone.

NA many TRBJ2-3 TRBV24-1 TGTGCCACCAGTGATTTAAGGGGGGGCACAGATACGCAGTATTTT CATSDLRGGTDTQYF
NA medium-sized TRBJ2-1 TRBV27 TGTGCCAGCACCTTAACGGGGATATCTGTGTTCGATGAGCAGTTCTTC CASTLTGISVFDEQFF
TRBD1 many TRBJ2-5 TRBV7-9 TGTGCCAGCAGCTTTTGGGACAGCGTCCCCCAAGAGACCCAGTACTTC CASSFWDSVPQETQYF
NA few TRBJ1-3 TRBV12-3/TRBV12-4 TGTGCCAGCAGTTTAGTCGTGGGCAGTCGCTCTGGAAACACCATATATTTT CASSLVVGSRSGNTIYF
NA many TRBJ1-4 TRBV20-1 TGCAGTGCAAGAGGGGTGGGCCGAACTAATGAAAAACTGTTTTTT CSARGVGRTNEKLFF
TRBD2 many TRBJ2-5 TRBV5-6 TGTGCCAGCAGCACCCGGACTAGCGGGAGTCCAGAGACCCAGTACTTC CASSTRTSGSPETQYF
NA many TRBJ1-5 TRBV6-2/TRBV6-3 TGTGCCAGCAGTAACCCAAATCAGCCCCAGCATTTT CASSNPNQPQHF
NA NA TRBJ1-1 TRBV19 TGTGCCAGTAGTATAGCGAGGGGGGGCACTGAAGCTTTCTTT CASSIARGGTEAFF
NA many TRBJ2-3 TRBV5-1 TGCGCCAGCAGCTTAAGGACACAAGATACGCAGTATTTT CASSLRTQDTQYF
NA many TRBJ1-1 TRBV7-2 TGTGCCAGCAGCCAATTCTCAACCACTGAAGCTTTCTTT CASSQFSTTEAFF
NA many TRBJ2-2 TRBV7-3 TGTGCCAGCAGCCCTGGGAGTAGAACCGGGGAGCTGTTTTTT CASSPGSRTGELFF
NA many TRBJ1-2 TRBV30 TGTGCCTGGGGATCTTACTATGGCTACACCTTC CAWGSYYGYTF
TRBD2 many TRBJ2-1 TRBV7-2 TGTGCCAGCAGCCCAGCCGGGACTAGCGTTGAGCAGTTCTTC CASSPAGTSVEQFF
TRBD1 many TRBJ2-1 TRBV7-9 TGTGCCAGCAGCTTCCGGGACAGGGTCCCGAATGAGCAGTTCTTC CASSFRDRVPNEQFF
TRBD1 many TRBJ1-1 TRBV18 TGTGCCAGCTCACCGGTAGGAACAGGGGACGCTTTCTTT CASSPVGTGDAFF
TRBD2 few TRBJ2-7 TRBV4-1 TGCGCCAGCAGCCGGGATTCGGGGACTAGCGGGAGTTACGAGCAGTACTTC CASSRDSGTSGSYEQYF
NA medium-sized TRBJ2-1 TRBV7-2 TGTGCCAGCAGCTTAGTAAGTCAGGCTCTCGATGAGCAGTTCTTC CASSLVSQALDEQFF
TRBD1 NA TRBJ1-5 TRBV19 TGTGCCATCTCGGGACAGGGACAGGGTCAGCCCCAGCATTTT CAISGQGQGQPQHF
NA once TRBJ2-1 TRBV6-5 TGTGCCAGCAGCTCCGCCAGGGGTATGAATGAGCAGTTCTTC CASSSARGMNEQFF
TRBD1 many TRBJ2-5 TRBV28 TGTGCCAGCAGCCAGACAGGGATCGAGACCCAGTACTTC CASSQTGIETQYF
NA many TRBJ2-4 TRBV5-6 TGTGCCAGCAGCGCGGCCAGGGGCCAGGTGTACCAGTACTTC CASSAARGQVYQYF
TRBD2 few TRBJ2-1 TRBV19 TGTGCCAGTAGTACTCAGCCGGGACTAGCGGGAGCCCTCAGTGAGCAGTTCTTC CASSTQPGLAGALSEQFF
NA many TRBJ2-3 TRBV25-1 TGTGCCAGCAGAGGAGGGTATGGGGAAGATACGCAGTATTTT CASRGGYGEDTQYF
NA many TRBJ2-1 TRBV7-9 TGTGCCAGCAGCCTAGGGGGCGGGGGTGAGCAGTTCTTC CASSLGGGGEQFF
NA many TRBJ2-1 TRBV20-1 TGCAGTGCTAGAGATAACCCTAACCCTTCAGATGAGCAGTTCTTC CSARDNPNPSDEQFF
TRBD2 NA TRBJ2-5 TRBV4-3 TGCGCCGGCAGCCAAGACCCGGGACTAGAGGAGTGCTTC CAGSQDPGLEECF
TRBD2 many TRBJ2-1 TRBV9 TGTGCCAGCAGCGCGGACCCTAGCGGCCACAATGAGCAGTTCTTC CASSADPSGHNEQFF
NA few TRBJ2-7 TRBV6-5 TGTGCCAGCAGTTACCGGGGCGAGCAGTACTTC CASSYRGEQYF
NA many TRBJ2-3 TRBV6-6 TGTGCCAGCAGTTACGAGGGGGACCACACAGATACGCAGTATTTT CASSYEGDHTDTQYF
NA many TRBJ2-1 TRBV4-3 TGCGCCAGCAGCCAAGAACTAGCCGAGGCCAATGAGCAGTTCTTC CASSQELAEANEQFF
NA NA TRBJ1-4 TRBV2 TGTGCCAGCAGCGGGGACGGAAATGAAAAACTGTTTTTT CASSGDGNEKLFF
NA many TRBJ1-3 TRBV20-1 TGCAGTGCTAGCTCGACAGGTGCCTCTGGAAACACCATATATTTT CSASSTGASGNTIYF
NA many TRBJ2-3 TRBV7-3 TGTGCCAGCAGCTTAATAGGGCAGGGAAGCACAGATACGCAGTATTTT CASSLIGQGSTDTQYF
NA NA TRBJ2-5 TRBV20-1 TGCAGTGCTAGGCCTCTAGCTGGGGAGTGGTACCAAGAGACCCAGTACTTC CSARPLAGEWYQETQYF
NA many TRBJ1-1 TRBV7-9 TGTGCCAGCAGCGCCCCGGGACGGGTGAACACTGAAGCTTTCTTT CASSAPGRVNTEAFF
TRBD1 many TRBJ2-2 TRBV29-1 TGCAGCGTTGTGCGGGACAGGGTCCCCGGGGAGCTGTTTTTT CSVVRDRVPGELFF
NA NA TRBJ2-3 TRBV11-3 TGTGCCAGCAGCCCCAGTCAACAGGGAAGCACAGATACGCAGTATTTT CASSPSQQGSTDTQYF
TRBD1 many TRBJ2-7 TRBV20-1 TGCAGTGCTAGAGAACCGGGACAGAAATACGAGCAGTACTTC CSAREPGQKYEQYF
TRBD2 many TRBJ2-1 TRBV20-1 TGCAGTGCGTTTGATAGCGGGAGTTCCTATGAGCAGTTCTTC CSAFDSGSSYEQFF
NA many TRBJ2-3 TRBV20-1 TGCAGTCGTAAAGAAAGCGGCACAGATACGCAGTATTTT CSRKESGTDTQYF
TRBD1 many TRBJ1-5 TRBV28 TGTGCCAGCAGTCCCGGGACAGGGCATCAGCCCCAGCATTTT CASSPGTGHQPQHF
TRBD1 many TRBJ1-3 TRBV5-4 TGTGCCAGCAGCTTCGGACAGGGTGGAAACACCATATATTTT CASSFGQGGNTIYF
NA NA TRBJ1-4 TRBV4-2 TGTGCCAGCAGCCGAGAGACTGCTTCAAGCGAAAAACAGTTTTTT CASSRETASSEKQFF
NA many TRBJ1-3 TRBV3-1 TGTGCCAGCAGCCAAGCAGGGACCTCTGGAAACACCATATATTTT CASSQAGTSGNTIYF
TRBD2 many TRBJ2-1 TRBV10-3 TGTGCCATCAGTGAGTCGGCGGGGAGAACTAGCGGAGCCATCTTTGAGCAGTTCTTC CAISESAGRTSGAIFEQFF
NA many TRBJ2-7 TRBV3-2 TGTGCCAGCAGCCAAGATAGGGGACTAGCGGCCCGGGACGAGCAGTACTTC CASSQDRGLAARDEQYF
NA once TRBJ1-6 TRBV7-4 TGTGCCAGCAGCCCCAATCAACTCGGTAGCTCCTATAATTCACCCCTCCACTTT CASSPNQLGSSYNSPLHF
NA many TRBJ2-7 TRBV2 TGTGCCAGCAGTGGAGCCAGCTACGAGCAGTACTTC CASSGASYEQYF
TRBD2 many TRBJ2-1 TRBV4-3 TGCGCCAGCAGCCAATGGACTAGCAGCGATGAGCAGTTCTTC CASSQWTSSDEQFF
NA many TRBJ1-1 TRBV6-5 TGTGCCAGCAGTTACTCGAGCGTCATAGGTCTGAACACTGAAGCTTTCTTT CASSYSSVIGLNTEAFF
NA many TRBJ2-7 TRBV3-1 TGTGCCAGCAACTCCGGGTCCCCCGGCGAGCAGTACTTC CASNSGSPGEQYF
NA many TRBJ2-3 TRBV30 TGTGCCTGGAGTGTAGGTGGGCTTGGCGATACGCAGTATTTT CAWSVGGLGDTQYF
NA many TRBJ2-1 TRBV29-1 TGCAGCGCCAGCCGGGCAGGGTCTCCTATGTACAATGAGCAGTTCTTC CSASRAGSPMYNEQFF
TRBD2 many TRBJ2-7 TRBV20-1 TGCAGTGCGACCGGGACTAGCGGGAGTTACGAGCAGTACTTC CSATGTSGSYEQYF
TRBD2 medium-sized TRBJ2-1 TRBV10-2 TGCGCCAGCAGTGAACTCGAATCTAGCGGGCGCTACAATGAGCAGTTCTTC CASSELESSGRYNEQFF
NA many TRBJ2-1 TRBV2 TGTGCCAGCAGTGGACCAAACAGGGAAAATGAGCAGTTCTTC CASSGPNRENEQFF
NA NA TRBJ2-5 TRBV12-3/TRBV12-4 TGTGCCAGCAGGATGACAGGCCAAGAGACCCAGTACTTC CASRMTGQETQYF
NA many TRBJ2-7 TRBV6-6 TGTGCCAGCAGCGACTTCGGGACATCAGTTTACGAGCAGTACTTC CASSDFGTSVYEQYF